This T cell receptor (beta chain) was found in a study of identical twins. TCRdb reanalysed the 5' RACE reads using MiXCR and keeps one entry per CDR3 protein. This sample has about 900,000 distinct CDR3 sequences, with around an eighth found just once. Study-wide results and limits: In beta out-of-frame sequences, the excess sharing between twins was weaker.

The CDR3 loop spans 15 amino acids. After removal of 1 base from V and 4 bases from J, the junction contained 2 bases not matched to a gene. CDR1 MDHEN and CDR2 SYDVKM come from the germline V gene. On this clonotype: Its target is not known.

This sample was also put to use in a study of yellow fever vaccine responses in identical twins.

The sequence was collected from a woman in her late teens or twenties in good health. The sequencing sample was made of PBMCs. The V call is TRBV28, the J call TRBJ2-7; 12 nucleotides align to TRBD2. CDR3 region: CASSLSLAGGYEQYF. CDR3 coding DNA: TGTGCCAGCAGTTTATCCCTAGCGGGAGGGTACGAGCAGTACTTC.